These 24 T cell receptor beta chains were sequenced from one sample in a study of human CD8 memory T cell subsets. It was UMI-labeled 5' RACE by which the TCR beta libraries were made. Each CDR3 protein gets one entry in TCRdb, which reprocessed the 5' RACE reads and gives no DNA. The sample table sets out around 4,500 distinct CDR3 sequences. The sequenced material came from CD8+ T cells from PBMCs. Receptor source: a human donor in good health.

CDR3 in amino acids: CASSPGYTGELFF. V and J are TRBV6-2 or TRBV6-3 and TRBJ2-2; TCRdb designates TRBD1, a call that cannot be tested without DNA. The germline gives CDR1 MNHEY, CDR2 SVGEGT. This CDR3 is 13 amino acids long.

The chain has TRBV6-1 and TRBJ2-3. Germline CDR1 reads MNHNS; CDR2 reads SASEGT. CDR3 length: 15 amino acids. The CDR3 spells CASSEAVGVTDTQYF.

The chain employs TRBV28 and TRBJ1-6; the D gene TCRdb calls, TRBD1, cannot be checked with no DNA. The CDR3 sequence is 18 residues long. CDR1 MDHEN and CDR2 SYDVKM come from the germline V gene. CDR3 sequence: CASRTGDSLTSYNSPLHF.

The chain joins TRBV6-5 to TRBJ2-5; TCRdb gives TRBD1 as the D gene, but with no DNA this cannot be confirmed. The CDR3 totals 15 residues. Germline CDR1 is MNHEY and CDR2 is SVGAGI. CDR3: CASSPRWGYQETQYF.

The J gene is TRBJ2-1, the V gene TRBV6-4; the TRBD1 assignment by TCRdb is unverifiable without DNA. Germline V lookup: CDR1 MRHNA, CDR2 SNTAGT. The CDR3 is made up of 13 amino acids. The CDR3 loop is CASSRTGTDEQFF.

This clonotype ranks as medium-sized (0.01 to 0.1%) in terms of frequency. This chain connects TRBV13 to TRBJ2-1; the TCRdb call, TRBD1, lacks DNA for checking. The germline gives CDR1 PRHDT, CDR2 FYEKMQ (reference sequence). The CDR3 is 18 amino acids. CDR3 region: CASSSSTMPGTGDHEQFF.

The chain is built from TRBV6-4 and TRBJ2-2; there is no DNA to check the TCRdb D call of TRBD1. The CDR3 is 16 amino acids. CDR1 is MRHNA, CDR2 SNTAGT, per germline. The CDR3 sequence is CASSDTGTTNTGELFF.

V usage is TRBV29-1 and J usage is TRBJ2-7. Germline CDR1 and CDR2: SQVTM and ANQGSEA. The CDR3 runs to 12 residues. The CDR3 spells CSVATEPYEQYF.

The chain links TRBV6-4 to TRBJ2-2; with no DNA, the TCRdb D assignment of TRBD2 cannot be verified. CDR1 MRHNA and CDR2 SNTAGT come from the germline V gene. CDR3 size: 14 residues. This CDR3 is CASGTSGASGELFF.

Frequency places this clonotype as medium-sized. The chain joins TRBV10-3 to TRBJ2-3; the D call of TRBD1 rests on TCRdb alone, since no DNA is present to check it. The CDR3 extends over 13 amino acids. From germline, CDR1 is ENHRY and CDR2 SYGVKD. The CDR3 sequence: CAISESQGLEQYF.

The chain has TRBV6-2 or TRBV6-3 and TRBJ2-2. CDR1 and CDR2 from the germline V gene are MNHEY and SVGEGT. The CDR3 has 15 residues. The CDR3 reads CASSSEGRDTGELFF.

This chain joins TRBV10-3 and TRBJ1-5; the D call from TCRdb, TRBD1, cannot be confirmed without DNA. The CDR3 has 14 residues. Germline-derived CDR1 and CDR2 are ENHRY and SYGVKD. This CDR3 is CAISQGTGGQPQHF.

The J gene is TRBJ1-1, the V gene TRBV7-9; there is no DNA to check the TCRdb D call of TRBD1. The CDR3 runs to 15 residues. Looked up from germline, CDR1 is SEHNR and CDR2 is FQNEAQ (reference sequence). CDR3 amino acids: CASSPPTGSWTEAFF.

J is TRBJ2-1 and V is TRBV15; TCRdb lists TRBD1, though no DNA is available to test this call. This CDR3 comprises 12 residues. CDR1 and CDR2 (germline): LNHNV, YYDKDF (reference sequence). CDR3 residues: CAIDRVNNEQFF. Combining the CDR3 with reference TRBV15 and TRBJ2-1 gives the whole variable domain DAMVIQNPRYQVTQFGKPVTLSCSQTLNHNVMYWYQQKSSQAPKLLFHYYDKDFNNEADTPDNFQSRRPNTSFCFLDIRSPGLGDTAMYLCAIDRVNNEQFFGPGTRLTVL.

This chain connects TRBV2 to TRBJ2-7. The CDR3 totals 14 residues. Germline-derived CDR1 and CDR2 are SNHLY and FYNNEI. Here the CDR3 reads CAISGRQETYEQYF.

This clonotype is large by frequency. This chain connects TRBV2 to TRBJ2-5; TCRdb outputs TRBD1, but without DNA this stays unchecked. The CDR3 spans 15 residues. From germline, CDR1 is SNHLY and CDR2 FYNNEI. Here the CDR3 reads CASSEAGRDRETQYF.

This clonotype registers medium-sized (0.01 to 0.1%) by frequency. V and J are TRBV6-2 or TRBV6-3 and TRBJ1-1; no DNA is available, so the TRBD1 call from TCRdb remains unchecked. Looked up from germline, CDR1 is MNHEY and CDR2 is SVGEGT. CDR3 length: 15 residues. CDR3 region: CASSPTGTGAAEAFF.

V and J are TRBV6-4 and TRBJ2-1; TCRdb designates TRBD2, a call that cannot be tested without DNA. This CDR3 has 14 residues. CDR1 and CDR2 (germline): MRHNA, SNTAGT. Here the CDR3 reads CASKGLAGGNEQFF.

This chain joins TRBV19 and TRBJ2-2; TCRdb selects TRBD1, and the lack of DNA leaves this call unchecked. This CDR3 is 15 amino acids long. Germline V gene sequence: CDR1 LNHDA, CDR2 SQIVND (reference sequence). This CDR3 reads CASSIPGADTGELFF.

The chain is built from TRBV15 and TRBJ2-7; TCRdb reports TRBD2, a call that lacks DNA to check it against. The CDR3 length is 15 residues. Germline V gene lookup returns CDR1 LNHNV and CDR2 YYDKDF (reference sequence). The CDR3 spells CATSKTSGGFYEQYF.

Measured by frequency, this clonotype is medium-sized (0.01 to 0.1%). The rearrangement links TRBV6-2 or TRBV6-3 to TRBJ2-1. The CDR3 runs to 15 residues. Germline CDR1 reads MNHEY; CDR2 reads SVGEGT. CDR3 loop: CASSYAGSSYNEQFF.

The chain combines TRBV4-3 with TRBJ2-2; lacking DNA, the TRBD1 call made by TCRdb goes unchecked. The CDR3 totals 19 residues. CDR1 LGHNA and CDR2 YSLEER come from the germline V gene. This chain's CDR3 is CASSQATEGAGWNTGELFF.

This chain uses TRBV15 with TRBJ2-7; TCRdb indicates TRBD1, and absent DNA this call remains unverified. Germline V CDR1 and CDR2: LNHNV, YYDKDF (reference sequence). CDR3 length: 15 residues. This chain's CDR3 is CATSSDRGGSYEQYF.

This clonotype registers medium-sized by frequency. The chain carries TRBV4-2 and TRBJ2-1. Per the germline V gene, CDR1 is LGHNA and CDR2 is YNFKEQ. The CDR3 contains 16 residues. This chain's CDR3 is CASSRELSGSYNEQFF.